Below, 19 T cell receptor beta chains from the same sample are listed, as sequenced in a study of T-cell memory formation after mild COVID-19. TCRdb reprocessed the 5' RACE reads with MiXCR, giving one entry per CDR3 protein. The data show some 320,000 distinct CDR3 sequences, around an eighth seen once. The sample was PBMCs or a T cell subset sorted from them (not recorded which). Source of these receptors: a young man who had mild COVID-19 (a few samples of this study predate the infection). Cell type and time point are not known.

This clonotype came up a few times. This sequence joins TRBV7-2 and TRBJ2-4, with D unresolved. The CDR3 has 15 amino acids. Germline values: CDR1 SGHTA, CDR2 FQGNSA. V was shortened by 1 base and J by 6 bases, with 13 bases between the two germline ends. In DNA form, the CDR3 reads TGTGCCAGCAGCTTAGGCGGTCGCGAGTCAAACATTCAGTACTTC. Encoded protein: CASSLGGRESNIQYF.

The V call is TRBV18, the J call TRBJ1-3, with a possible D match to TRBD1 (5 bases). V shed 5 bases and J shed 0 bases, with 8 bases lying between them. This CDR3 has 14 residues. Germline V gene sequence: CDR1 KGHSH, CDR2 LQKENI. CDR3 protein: CASSAGVSGNTIYF. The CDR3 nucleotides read TGTGCCAGCTCAGCGGGGGTCTCTGGAAACACCATATATTTT.

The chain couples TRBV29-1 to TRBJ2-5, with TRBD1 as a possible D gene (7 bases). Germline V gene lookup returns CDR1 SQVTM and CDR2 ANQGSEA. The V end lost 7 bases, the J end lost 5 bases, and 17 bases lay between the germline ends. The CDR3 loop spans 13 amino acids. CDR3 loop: CSGRRDSGETQYF. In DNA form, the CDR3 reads TGCAGCGGGCGAAGGGACAGCGGGGAGACCCAGTACTTC.

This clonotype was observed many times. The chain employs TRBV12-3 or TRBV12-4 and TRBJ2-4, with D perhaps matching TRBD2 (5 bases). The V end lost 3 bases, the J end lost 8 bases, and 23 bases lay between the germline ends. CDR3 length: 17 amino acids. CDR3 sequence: CASSFSEQIGSRDIQYF. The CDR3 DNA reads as TGTGCCAGCAGTTTTAGCGAACAGATAGGGTCCCGGGACATTCAGTACTTC.

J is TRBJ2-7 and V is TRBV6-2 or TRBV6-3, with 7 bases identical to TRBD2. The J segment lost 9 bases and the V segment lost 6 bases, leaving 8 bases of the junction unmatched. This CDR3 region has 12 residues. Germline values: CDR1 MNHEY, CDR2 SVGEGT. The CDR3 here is CASSPGLDLQYF. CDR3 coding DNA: TGTGCCAGCAGCCCCGGACTAGATTTGCAGTACTTC.

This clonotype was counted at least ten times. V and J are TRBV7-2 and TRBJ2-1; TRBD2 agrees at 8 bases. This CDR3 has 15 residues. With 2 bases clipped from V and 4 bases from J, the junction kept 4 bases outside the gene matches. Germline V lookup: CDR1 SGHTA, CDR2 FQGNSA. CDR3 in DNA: TGTGCCAGCAGCTTACAAGCGGGGGAATACAATGAGCAGTTCTTC. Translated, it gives CASSLQAGEYNEQFF.

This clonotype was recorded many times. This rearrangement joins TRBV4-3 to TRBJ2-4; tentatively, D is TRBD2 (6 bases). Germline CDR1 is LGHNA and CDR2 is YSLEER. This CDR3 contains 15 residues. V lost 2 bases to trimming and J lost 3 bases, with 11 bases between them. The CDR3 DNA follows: TGCGCCAGCAGCCAATCGGCGGGACGCAAAAACATTCAGTACTTC. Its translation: CASSQSAGRKNIQYF.

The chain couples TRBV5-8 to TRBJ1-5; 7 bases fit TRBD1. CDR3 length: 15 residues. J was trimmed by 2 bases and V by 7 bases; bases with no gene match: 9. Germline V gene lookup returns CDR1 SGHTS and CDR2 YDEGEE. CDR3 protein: CASLNRGRGNQPQHF. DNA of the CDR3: TGTGCCAGCTTGAACAGGGGTAGAGGCAATCAGCCCCAGCATTTT.

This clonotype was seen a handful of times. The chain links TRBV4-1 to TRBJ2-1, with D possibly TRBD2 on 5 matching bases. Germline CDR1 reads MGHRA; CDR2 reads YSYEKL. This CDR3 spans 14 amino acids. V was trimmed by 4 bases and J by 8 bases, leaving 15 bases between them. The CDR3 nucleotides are TGCGCCAGCAGCCTACTTGGACTTAACGATGAGCAGTTCTTC. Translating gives CASSLLGLNDEQFF.

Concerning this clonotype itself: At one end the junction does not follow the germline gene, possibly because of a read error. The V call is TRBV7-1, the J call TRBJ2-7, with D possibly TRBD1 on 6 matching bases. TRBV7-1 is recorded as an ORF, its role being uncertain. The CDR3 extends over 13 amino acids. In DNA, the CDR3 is TGTGCCTGCAGAAGGGACACCCACTACGAGCAGTACTTC. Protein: CACRRDTHYEQYF.

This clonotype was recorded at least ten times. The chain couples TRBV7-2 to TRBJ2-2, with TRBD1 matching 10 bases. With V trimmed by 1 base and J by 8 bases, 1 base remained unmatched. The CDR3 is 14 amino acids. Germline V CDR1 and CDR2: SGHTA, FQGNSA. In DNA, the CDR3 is TGTGCCAGCAGCTTAGGACAGGGGGCAGGGGAGCTGTTTTTT. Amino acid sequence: CASSLGQGAGELFF.

CDR3 sequence: CASSPDSSEPPLHF. The CDR3 DNA follows: TGTGCCAGCAGCCCCGATTCGTCGGAGCCACCCCTCCACTTT. The V gene is TRBV3-1, the J gene TRBJ1-6; D ambiguous. Germline V gives CDR1 LGHDT, CDR2 YNNKEL (reference sequence). The V and J ends lost 4 bases and 11 bases respectively, with 15 bases between them. The CDR3 consists of 14 residues. The whole variable domain, remainder taken from reference TRBV3-1 and TRBJ1-6, is DTAVSQTPKYLVTQMGNDKSIKCEQNLGHDTMYWYKQDSKKFLKIMFSYNNKELIINETVPNRFSPKSPDKAHLNLHINSLELGDSAVYFCASSPDSSEPPLHFGNGTRLTVT.

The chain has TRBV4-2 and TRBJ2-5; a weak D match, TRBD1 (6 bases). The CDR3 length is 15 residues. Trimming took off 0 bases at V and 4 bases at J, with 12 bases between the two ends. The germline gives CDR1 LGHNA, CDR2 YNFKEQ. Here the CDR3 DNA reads TGTGCCAGCAGCCAAGATCAGGGGTCTGTAGAGACCCAGTACTTC. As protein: CASSQDQGSVETQYF.

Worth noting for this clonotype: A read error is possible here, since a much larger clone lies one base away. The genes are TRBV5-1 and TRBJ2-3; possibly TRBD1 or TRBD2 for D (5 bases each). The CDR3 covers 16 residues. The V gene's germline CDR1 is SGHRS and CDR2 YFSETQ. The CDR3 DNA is TGCGCCAGCAGCTTACATCTCGAGGGGATAACAGATATGCAGTATTTT. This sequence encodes CASSLHLEGITDMQYF.

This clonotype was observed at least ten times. Here the CDR3 reads CASSIAGEQFF. In nucleotides, the CDR3 is TGTGCCAGCAGCATAGCGGGGGAGCAGTTCTTC. J is TRBJ2-1 and V is TRBV12-3 or TRBV12-4; 8 nucleotides agree with TRBD2. The CDR3 has 11 residues. V shed 6 bases and J 10 bases; nucleotides not matched to a gene: 2.

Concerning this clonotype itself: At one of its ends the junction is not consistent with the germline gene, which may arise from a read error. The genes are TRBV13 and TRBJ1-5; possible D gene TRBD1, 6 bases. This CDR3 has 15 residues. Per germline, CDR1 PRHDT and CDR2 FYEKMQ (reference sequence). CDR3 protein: CASSLGTGGDEPQHF. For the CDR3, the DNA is TGTGCCAGCAGCCTAGGGACGGGGGGCGACGAGCCCCAGCATTTT. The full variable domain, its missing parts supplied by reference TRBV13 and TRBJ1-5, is AAGVIQSPRHLIKEKRETATLKCYPIPRHDTVYWYQQGPGQDPQFLISFYEKMQSDKGSIPDRFSAQQFSDYHSELNMSSLELGDSALYFCASSLGTGGDEPQHFGDGTRLSIL.

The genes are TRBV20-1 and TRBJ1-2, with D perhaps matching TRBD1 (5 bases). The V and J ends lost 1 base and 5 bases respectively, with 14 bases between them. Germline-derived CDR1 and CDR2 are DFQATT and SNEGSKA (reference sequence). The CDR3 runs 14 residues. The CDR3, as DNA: TGCAGTGCTAGAGTAGGAGGGACGGGTTATGGCTACACCTTC. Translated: CSARVGGTGYGYTF.

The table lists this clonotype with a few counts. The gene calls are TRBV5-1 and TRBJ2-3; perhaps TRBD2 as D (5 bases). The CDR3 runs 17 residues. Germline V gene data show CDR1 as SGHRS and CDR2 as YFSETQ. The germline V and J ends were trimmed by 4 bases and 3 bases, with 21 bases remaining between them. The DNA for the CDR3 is TGCGCCAGCAGCGCCTTACTAGTGGGGTTGCAGACAGATACGCAGTATTTT. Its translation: CASSALLVGLQTDTQYF.

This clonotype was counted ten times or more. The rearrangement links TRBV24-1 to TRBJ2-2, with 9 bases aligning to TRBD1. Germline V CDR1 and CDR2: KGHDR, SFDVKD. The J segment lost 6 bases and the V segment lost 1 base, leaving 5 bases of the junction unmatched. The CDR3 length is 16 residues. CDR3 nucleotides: TGTGCCACCAGTGATTTCCTGGGACAGGGTGCCGGGGAGCTGTTTTTT. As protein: CATSDFLGQGAGELFF.